These 13 T cell receptor beta chains came from one sample sequenced in a study of vaccination effects on CD4 cells after COVID-19. The table came from immunoSEQ multiplex PCR; TCRdb's copy has only in-frame clones and leaves some out. In the table there are some 63,000 clones, more than 60% of which are singletons. Following an approximately ten-day culture, CD4+ T cells were purified. These receptors' antigens are unknown. The sequencing used CD4+ T cells from PBMCs cultured without peptide, collected before COVID-19 vaccination. Receptor source: a human donor who had a prior SARS-CoV-2 infection.

The chain carries TRBV6-5 and TRBJ1-6; 7 positions agree with TRBD1. Germline V gives CDR1 MNHEY, CDR2 SVGAGI. The CDR3 loop spans 14 amino acids. The V segment lost 6 bases and the J segment 9 bases; nucleotides outside the gene matches: 8. The CDR3, as DNA: TGTGCCAGCAGGAAAGACAGGGTGATTTCACCCCTCCACTTT. It specifies CASRKDRVISPLHF.

This clone was observed a handful of times. The chain has TRBV7-9 and TRBJ1-4, with a tentative D call TRBD1 (6 bases). The germline CDR1 and CDR2 sequences are SEHNR and FQNEAQ (reference sequence). This CDR3 region has 15 residues. V shed 7 bases and J shed 8 bases, with 20 bases lying between them. The CDR3 coding sequence is TGTGCCAGCAAGTCCGCTCGACAGGCGGAAGAAAAACTGTTTTTT. This translates into CASKSARQAEEKLFF.

V gene TRBV5-1 combines with J gene TRBJ2-3; the match to TRBD1 covers 9 bases. Germline V CDR1 and CDR2: SGHRS, YFSETQ. The trim removed 4 bases at V and 1 base at J, leaving 7 bases unmatched. The CDR3 loop spans 16 amino acids. Here the CDR3 reads CASSRQGVLGTDTQYF. Here the CDR3 DNA reads TGCGCCAGCAGCCGACAGGGGGTCTTGGGCACAGATACGCAGTATTTT.

This clone has a handful of counts. This chain uses TRBV18 with TRBJ1-1; unclear D gene. Trimming took off 10 bases at V and 6 bases at J, with 9 bases between the two ends. The CDR3 sequence is 10 residues long. Germline CDR1 is KGHSH and CDR2 is LQKENI. CDR3 loop: CANKSPEAFF. The DNA of the CDR3 is TGTGCCAACAAGAGCCCTGAAGCTTTCTTT.

The rearrangement joins TRBV2 to TRBJ2-1, with 10 nucleotides matching TRBD2. J was trimmed by 2 bases and V by 5 bases; bases with no gene match: 6. The CDR3 extends over 16 amino acids. The V gene's germline CDR1 is SNHLY and CDR2 FYNNEI. CDR3 residues: CASSRGLAVAYNEQFF. The CDR3 DNA reads as TGTGCCAGCAGTCGAGGACTAGCGGTGGCCTACAATGAGCAGTTCTTC.

J is TRBJ2-7 and V is TRBV4-2, with D possibly matching TRBD1 (6 bases). Trimming took 1 base from V and 4 from J, leaving 8 bases between them. The CDR3 totals 13 residues. In germline, CDR1 is LGHNA, CDR2 YNFKEQ. DNA for the CDR3: TGTGCCAGCAGCCAAGGGGGGCAATACGAGCAGTACTTC. Amino acid sequence: CASSQGGQYEQYF.

V usage is TRBV11-2 and J usage is TRBJ2-1; TRBD2 aligns across 8 bases. The CDR3 has 18 amino acids. Germline V gene lookup returns CDR1 SGHAT and CDR2 FQNNGV. V lost 1 base and J lost 0; bases outside the gene matches: 8. The CDR3, as DNA: TGTGCCAGCAGCTTAGGGACTAGCTCCATTAGCTCCTACAATGAGCAGTTCTTC. This codes for CASSLGTSSISSYNEQFF.

The chain carries TRBV10-3 and TRBJ2-7; D uncertain. Germline values: CDR1 ENHRY, CDR2 SYGVKD. V gave up 5 bases and J gave up 6 bases, with 17 bases separating them. This CDR3 is built from 14 residues. DNA of the CDR3: TGTGCCATCAGTTCGGTACACGCCTTCCCCGAGCAGTACTTC. It yields the protein CAISSVHAFPEQYF.

The V gene is TRBV2, the J gene TRBJ2-4; TRBD1 agrees at 7 bases. Trimming at V came to 3 bases and at J to 6 bases, leaving 5 bases not matched to a gene. This CDR3 comprises 14 residues. The germline V gene encodes CDR1 SNHLY and CDR2 FYNNEI. CDR3 residues: CASSDGTAVNIQYF. The CDR3 DNA reads TGTGCCAGCAGTGACGGGACAGCGGTAAACATTCAGTACTTC.

There are a few counts of this clone. Other DNA sequences in this sample translate to the same CDR3. The chain combines TRBV12-3 or TRBV12-4 with TRBJ2-3, with a weak D call TRBD2 (6 bases). The CDR3 spans 13 residues. Trimming shortened V by 2 bases and J by 4 bases, and 7 bases separated the two germline ends. DNA for the CDR3: TGTGCCAGCAGTTTATGGGGGGCAGATACGCAGTATTTT. This gives the protein CASSLWGADTQYF.

A few counts support this clone. The rearrangement links TRBV12-3 or TRBV12-4 to TRBJ1-5, with D unresolved. The CDR3 is made up of 13 amino acids. The germline V and J ends were trimmed by 4 bases and 7 bases, with 11 bases remaining between them. The CDR3 region has the DNA TGTGCCAGCAGTTGGGGAGGCGGCCAGCCCCAGCATTTT. This codes for CASSWGGGQPQHF.

The chain joins TRBV5-1 to TRBJ2-7; the match to TRBD1 covers 8 bases. The CDR3 length is 15 residues. V shed 4 bases, J shed 6 bases, and the junction held 12 bases outside the gene matches. From germline, CDR1 is SGHRS and CDR2 YFSETQ. The CDR3: CASSRGQAPQSEQYF. The CDR3 bases are TGCGCCAGCAGCAGGGGACAGGCCCCCCAGTCCGAGCAGTACTTC.

The chain carries TRBV6-6 and TRBJ2-3; D gene ambiguous. CDR3 length: 14 residues. Germline V gives CDR1 MNHNY, CDR2 SVGAGI (reference sequence). V lost 0 bases and J lost 4, with 8 bases in between. Here the CDR3 reads CASSYSEFSDTQYF. The DNA of the CDR3 is TGTGCCAGCAGTTACTCAGAGTTTTCAGATACGCAGTATTTT.